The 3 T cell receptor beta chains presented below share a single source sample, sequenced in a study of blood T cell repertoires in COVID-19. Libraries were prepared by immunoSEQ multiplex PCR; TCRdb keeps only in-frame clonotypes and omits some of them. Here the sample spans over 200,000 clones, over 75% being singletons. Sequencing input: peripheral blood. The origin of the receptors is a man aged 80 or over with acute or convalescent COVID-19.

The CDR3 spells CASRTQGQHEKLFF. The DNA for the CDR3 is TGTGCCAGCCGGACCCAAGGACAACATGAAAAACTGTTTTTT. V usage is TRBV6-5 and J usage is TRBJ1-4; D possibly corresponds to TRBD1 (5 bases). This CDR3 is 14 amino acids long. Between the trimmed V and J ends, which lost 8 bases and 6 bases, there was a span of 16 bases. CDR1 is MNHEY and CDR2 is SVGAGI in the germline V gene.

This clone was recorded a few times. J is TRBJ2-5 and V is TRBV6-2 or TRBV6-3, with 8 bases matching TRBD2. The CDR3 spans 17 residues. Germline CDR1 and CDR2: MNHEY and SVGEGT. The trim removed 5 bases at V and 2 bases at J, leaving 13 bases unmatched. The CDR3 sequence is CASSPQYTAGGQETQYF. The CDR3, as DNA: TGTGCCAGCAGTCCCCAATATACGGCGGGAGGACAAGAGACCCAGTACTTC.

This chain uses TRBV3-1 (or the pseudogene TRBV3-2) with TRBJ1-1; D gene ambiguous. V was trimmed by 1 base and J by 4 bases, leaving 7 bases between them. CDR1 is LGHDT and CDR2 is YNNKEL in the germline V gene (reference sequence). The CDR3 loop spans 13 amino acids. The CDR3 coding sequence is TGTGCCAGCAGCCAAGTTAAAGCCACTGAAGCTTTCTTT. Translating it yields CASSQVKATEAFF.